This TCR beta chain was obtained from a study of molecular identifiers for immune sequencing clone quantification. TCRdb reprocessed the PCR reads with MiXCR, giving one entry per CDR3 protein. The table lists 20,000 or so distinct CDR3 sequences, over 20% of them singletons. CDR1 is SGHTA and CDR2 is FQGNSA in the germline V gene. The length of the CDR3 is 12 residues. The V gene lost 1 base and the J gene lost 0 bases, with 0 bases spanning the gap. The clonotype was recovered from a human donor in good health. Some libraries in this study had Jurkat cell RNA spiked in. This rearrangement joins TRBV7-2 to TRBJ2-5, with unresolved D. Input material: naive CD8+ T cells from blood, with Jurkat cell RNA spiked in. Regarding subset: FACS-sorted CD8+CD4-CCR7+CD45RA+ naive T cells. The CDR3, as DNA: TGTGCCAGCAGCTTAGACCAAGAGACCCAGTACTTC. Encoded protein: CASSLDQETQYF.